What follows are 8 T cell receptor beta chains derived from one specimen sequenced in a study of T cells in Graves' hyperthyroidism and ophthalmopathy. TCR beta CDR3 regions were amplified from RNA transcripts. First-round RT-PCR targeting the TCR CDR3 was performed with the HTBI primer set. Each CDR3 protein is one row after TCRdb ran MiXCR on the multiplex PCR reads. The sample lists hundreds of thousands of distinct CDR3 sequences, under 25% occurring once. Material for sequencing was blood. The receptors come from a man aged 25-45 years with Graves' ophthalmopathy.

This clonotype was recorded at least ten times. The CDR3 nucleotides read TGTGCCAGCAGTTTTGCAGAAGTGAGCACAGATACGCAGTATTTT. Residues: CASSFAEVSTDTQYF. This sequence joins TRBV12-3 or TRBV12-4 and TRBJ2-3; D not certain. The CDR3 sequence is 15 residues long. With 3 bases removed from V and 0 bases from J, the gap between germline ends came to 10 bases.

This clonotype was picked up a small number of times. The rearrangement uses TRBV24-1 and TRBJ2-5; 11 bases map to TRBD2. CDR1 KGHDR and CDR2 SFDVKD come from the germline V gene. Losses at the gene ends were 6 bases for V and 1 base for J; bases not matched to a gene: 6. The CDR3 runs to 16 residues. CDR3 sequence: CATSRLAGGPQETQYF. DNA for the CDR3: TGTGCCACCAGTCGGCTAGCGGGAGGACCCCAAGAGACCCAGTACTTC.

This clonotype was recorded many times. V gene TRBV30 combines with J gene TRBJ1-1; D gene ambiguous. V lost 2 bases and J lost 1, with 8 bases in between. The CDR3 runs 13 residues. Looked up from germline, CDR1 is GTSNPN and CDR2 is SVGIG (reference sequence). CDR3 in amino acids: CAWSHTPNTEAFF. As DNA, the CDR3 is TGTGCCTGGAGTCATACGCCGAACACTGAAGCTTTCTTT.

At least ten counts were recorded for this clonotype. The chain couples TRBV7-9 to TRBJ1-5, with D maybe TRBD1 (5 bases). This CDR3 comprises 14 residues. Germline CDR1 and CDR2: SEHNR and FQNEAQ (reference sequence). Deletions cut 5 bases from V and 3 bases from J, with 11 bases between. The CDR3 coding sequence is TGTGCCAGCAGCCGAGGACACGACAATCAGCCCCAGCATTTT. Translation: CASSRGHDNQPQHF.

This clonotype was seen at least ten times. The gene calls are TRBV2 and TRBJ1-4, with D perhaps TRBD1 (5 bases). V dropped 3 bases and J dropped 7 bases, with 15 bases sitting between them. Germline assignment: CDR1 SNHLY and CDR2 FYNNEI. This CDR3 spans 15 amino acids. Here the CDR3 DNA reads TGTGCCAGCAGTGATTTCCCTGGGACGATTGAAAAACTGTTTTTT. It translates to CASSDFPGTIEKLFF. Combining the CDR3 with reference TRBV2 and TRBJ1-4 gives the whole variable domain EPEVTQTPSHQVTQMGQEVILRCVPISNHLYFYWYRQILGQKVEFLVSFYNNEISEKSEIFDDQFSVERPDGSNFTLKIRSTKLEDSAMYFCASSDFPGTIEKLFFGSGTQLSVL.

This clonotype occurred once. The J gene is TRBJ1-6, the V gene TRBV20-1, with D unresolved. The CDR3 consists of 16 residues. V shed 0 bases and J shed 0 bases, with 9 bases lying between them. From germline, CDR1 is DFQATT and CDR2 SNEGSKA (reference sequence). Here the CDR3 reads CSARDGGSSYNSPLHF. CDR3 sequence (DNA): TGCAGTGCTAGAGATGGAGGGAGCTCCTATAATTCACCCCTCCACTTT.

This clonotype has a count of ten or more. V gene TRBV7-2 combines with J gene TRBJ1-6; 9 nucleotides align to TRBD1. Germline assignment: CDR1 SGHTA and CDR2 FQGNSA. Germline trimming cut 5 bases from V and 9 bases from J; bases unmatched to any gene: 5. CDR3 length: 14 amino acids. CDR3 in amino acids: CASSARQGVSPLHF. CDR3 DNA: TGTGCCAGCAGCGCCCGACAGGGGGTTTCACCCCTCCACTTT.

This clonotype was counted a few times. J is TRBJ1-1 and V is TRBV28, with D unclear. Per germline, CDR1 MDHEN and CDR2 SYDVKM. This CDR3 comprises 13 residues. Trimming cost V 6 bases and J 2 bases, with 10 bases left between them. The CDR3 DNA sequence: TGTGCCAGCAGGAGTCGCACCAACACTGAAGCTTTCTTT. Translation: CASRSRTNTEAFF.